This T cell receptor beta chain was captured in a study of T-cell memory formation after mild COVID-19. This clonotype has at least ten counts. In TCRdb, the 5' RACE reads were re-called with MiXCR into one record per CDR3 protein. Of over 300,000 distinct CDR3 sequences listed, 20% to 25% are singletons. Germline CDR1 reads SEHNR; CDR2 reads FQNEAQ (reference sequence). The CDR3 totals 15 residues. The trim removed 5 bases at V and 6 bases at J, leaving 5 bases unmatched. V usage is TRBV7-9 and J usage is TRBJ1-6; 9 nucleotides match TRBD1. Sequencing input: PBMCs or a T cell subset sorted from them (not recorded which). The clonotype was recovered from a young man who had mild COVID-19 (a few samples of this study predate the infection). Cell type and time point are not known. The CDR3 nucleotides are TGTGCCAGCAGCCTCCGGGACAGGGCTAATTCACCCCTCCACTTT. Protein sequence: CASSLRDRANSPLHF. Complete variable domain (other parts from reference TRBV7-9 and TRBJ1-6): DTGVSQNPRHKITKRGQNVTFRCDPISEHNRLYWYRQTLGQGPEFLTYFQNEAQLEKSRLLSDRFSAERPKGSFSTLEIQRTEQGDSAMYLCASSLRDRANSPLHFGNGTRLTVT.